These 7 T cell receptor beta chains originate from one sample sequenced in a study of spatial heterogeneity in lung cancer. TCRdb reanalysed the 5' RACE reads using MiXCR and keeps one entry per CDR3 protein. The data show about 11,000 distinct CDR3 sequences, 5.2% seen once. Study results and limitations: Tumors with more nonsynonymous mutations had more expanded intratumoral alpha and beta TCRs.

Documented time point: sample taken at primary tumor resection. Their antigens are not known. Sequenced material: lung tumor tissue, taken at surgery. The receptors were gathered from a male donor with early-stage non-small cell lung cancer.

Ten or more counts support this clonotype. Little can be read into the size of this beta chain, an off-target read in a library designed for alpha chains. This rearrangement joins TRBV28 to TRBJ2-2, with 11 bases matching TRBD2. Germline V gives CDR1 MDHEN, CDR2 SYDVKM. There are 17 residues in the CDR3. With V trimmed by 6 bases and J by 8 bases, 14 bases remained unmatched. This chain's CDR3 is CASSRLRLAGRWGELFF. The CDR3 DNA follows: TGTGCCAGCAGCCGCCTTAGACTAGCGGGACGGTGGGGGGAGCTGTTTTTT.

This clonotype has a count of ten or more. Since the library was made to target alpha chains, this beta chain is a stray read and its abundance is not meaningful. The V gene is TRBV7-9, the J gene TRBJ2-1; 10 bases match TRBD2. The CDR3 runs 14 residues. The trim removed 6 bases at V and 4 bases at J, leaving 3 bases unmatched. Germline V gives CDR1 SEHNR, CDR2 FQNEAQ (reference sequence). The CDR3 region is CASSPTSGYNEQFF. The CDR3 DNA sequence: TGTGCCAGCAGTCCGACTAGCGGGTACAATGAGCAGTTCTTC. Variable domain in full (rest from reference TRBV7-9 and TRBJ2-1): DTGVSQNPRHKITKRGQNVTFRCDPISEHNRLYWYRQTLGQGPEFLTYFQNEAQLEKSRLLSDRFSAERPKGSFSTLEIQRTEQGDSAMYLCASSPTSGYNEQFFGPGTRLTVL.

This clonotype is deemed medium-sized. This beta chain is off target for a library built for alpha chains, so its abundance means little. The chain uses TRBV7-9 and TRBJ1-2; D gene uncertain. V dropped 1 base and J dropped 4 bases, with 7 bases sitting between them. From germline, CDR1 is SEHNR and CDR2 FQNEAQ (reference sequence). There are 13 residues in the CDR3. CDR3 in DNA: TGTGCCAGCAGCTTAGTACCTGCCTATGGCTACACCTTC. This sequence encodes CASSLVPAYGYTF.

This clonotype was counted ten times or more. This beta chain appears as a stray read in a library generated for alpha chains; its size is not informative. CDR3 residues: CASSGPSGNQPQHF. The CDR3 nucleotides are TGTGCCAGCAGTGGGCCCAGTGGCAATCAGCCCCAGCATTTT. The V gene is TRBV25-1, the J gene TRBJ1-5; D uncertain. The germline V gene encodes CDR1 MGHDK and CDR2 SYGVNS. The CDR3 covers 14 residues. V lost 4 bases to trimming and J lost 2 bases, with 9 bases between them.

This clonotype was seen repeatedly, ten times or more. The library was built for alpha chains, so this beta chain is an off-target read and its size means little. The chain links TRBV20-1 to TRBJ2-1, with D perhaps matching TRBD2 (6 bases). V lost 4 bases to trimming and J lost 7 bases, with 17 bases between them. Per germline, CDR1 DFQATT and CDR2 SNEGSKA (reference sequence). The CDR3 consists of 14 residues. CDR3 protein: CSAKTGTAGNEQFF. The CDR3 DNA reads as TGCAGTGCTAAGACGGGGACTGCTGGTAATGAGCAGTTCTTC.

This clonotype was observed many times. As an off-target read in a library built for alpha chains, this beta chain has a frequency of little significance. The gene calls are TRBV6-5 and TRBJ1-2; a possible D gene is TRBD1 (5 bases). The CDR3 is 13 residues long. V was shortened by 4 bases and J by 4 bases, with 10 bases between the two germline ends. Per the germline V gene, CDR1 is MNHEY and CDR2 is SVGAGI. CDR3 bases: TGTGCCAGCAGTTTTACAGGTTCCTATGGCTACACCTTC. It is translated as CASSFTGSYGYTF.

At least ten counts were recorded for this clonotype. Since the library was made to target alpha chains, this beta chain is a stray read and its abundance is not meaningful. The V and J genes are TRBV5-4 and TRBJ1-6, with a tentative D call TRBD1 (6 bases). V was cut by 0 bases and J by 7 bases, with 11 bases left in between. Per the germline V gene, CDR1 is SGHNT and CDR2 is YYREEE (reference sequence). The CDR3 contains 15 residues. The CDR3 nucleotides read TGTGCCAGCAGCTTGGACACAGGGAACAATTCACCCCTCCACTTT. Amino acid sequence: CASSLDTGNNSPLHF.